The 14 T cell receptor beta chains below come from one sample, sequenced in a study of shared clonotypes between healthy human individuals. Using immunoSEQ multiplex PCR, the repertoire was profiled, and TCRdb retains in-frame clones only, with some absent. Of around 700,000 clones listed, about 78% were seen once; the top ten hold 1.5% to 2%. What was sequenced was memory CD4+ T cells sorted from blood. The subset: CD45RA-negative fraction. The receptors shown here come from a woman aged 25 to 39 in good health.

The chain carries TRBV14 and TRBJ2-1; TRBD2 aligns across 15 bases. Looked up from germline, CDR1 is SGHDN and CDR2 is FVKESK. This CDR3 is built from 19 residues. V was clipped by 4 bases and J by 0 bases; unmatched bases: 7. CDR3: CASSPGLAGGPSSYNEQFF. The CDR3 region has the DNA TGTGCCAGCAGCCCGGGACTAGCGGGAGGTCCCAGCTCCTACAATGAGCAGTTCTTC.

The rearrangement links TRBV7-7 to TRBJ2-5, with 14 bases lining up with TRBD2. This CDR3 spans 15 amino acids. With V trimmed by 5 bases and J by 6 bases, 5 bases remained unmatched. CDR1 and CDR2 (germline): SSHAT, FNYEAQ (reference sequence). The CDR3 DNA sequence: TGTGCCAGCAGCCAGGGACTAGCGGGAGTACAGACCCAGTACTTC. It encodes CASSQGLAGVQTQYF.

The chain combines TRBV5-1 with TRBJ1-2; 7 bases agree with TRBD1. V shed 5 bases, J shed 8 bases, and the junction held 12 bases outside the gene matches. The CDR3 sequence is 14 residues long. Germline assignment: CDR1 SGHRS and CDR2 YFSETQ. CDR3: CASSTTGSGFGYTF. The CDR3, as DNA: TGCGCCAGCAGTACGACAGGGTCCGGCTTCGGCTACACCTTC.

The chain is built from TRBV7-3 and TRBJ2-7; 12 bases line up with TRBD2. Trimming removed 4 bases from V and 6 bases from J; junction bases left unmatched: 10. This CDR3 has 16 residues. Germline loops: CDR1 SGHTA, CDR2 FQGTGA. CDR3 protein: CASSSYTSGRTLEQYF. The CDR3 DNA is TGTGCCAGCAGCTCCTACACTAGCGGGAGGACCCTCGAGCAGTACTTC.

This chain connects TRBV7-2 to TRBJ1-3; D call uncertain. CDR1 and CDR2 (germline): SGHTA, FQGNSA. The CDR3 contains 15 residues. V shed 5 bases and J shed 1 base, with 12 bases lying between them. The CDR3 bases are TGTGCCAGCAGCCCGCGGTACGGGTCTGGAAACACCATATATTTT. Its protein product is CASSPRYGSGNTIYF.

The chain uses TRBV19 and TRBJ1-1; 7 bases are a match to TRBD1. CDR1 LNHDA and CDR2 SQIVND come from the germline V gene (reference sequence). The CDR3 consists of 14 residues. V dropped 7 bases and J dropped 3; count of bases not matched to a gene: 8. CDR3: CASMTGSIDTEAFF. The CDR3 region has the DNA TGTGCCAGTATGACAGGGAGTATAGACACTGAAGCTTTCTTT.

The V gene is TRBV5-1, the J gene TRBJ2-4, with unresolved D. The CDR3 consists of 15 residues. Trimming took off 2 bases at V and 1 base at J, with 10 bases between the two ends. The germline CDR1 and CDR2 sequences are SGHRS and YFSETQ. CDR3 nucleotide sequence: TGCGCCAGCAGCTTAGGTTTCGGGGCCAAAAACATTCAGTACTTC. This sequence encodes CASSLGFGAKNIQYF.

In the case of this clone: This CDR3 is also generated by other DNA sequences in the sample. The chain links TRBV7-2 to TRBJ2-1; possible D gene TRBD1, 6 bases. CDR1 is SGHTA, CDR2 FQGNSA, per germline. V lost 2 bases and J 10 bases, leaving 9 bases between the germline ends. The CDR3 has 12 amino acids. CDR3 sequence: CASSLSGVEQFF. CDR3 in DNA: TGTGCCAGCAGCTTATCAGGGGTAGAGCAGTTCTTC.

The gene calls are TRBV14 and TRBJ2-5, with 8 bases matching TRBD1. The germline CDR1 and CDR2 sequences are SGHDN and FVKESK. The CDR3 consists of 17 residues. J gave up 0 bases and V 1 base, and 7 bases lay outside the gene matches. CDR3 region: CASSQGRTGRHQETQYF. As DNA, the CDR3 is TGTGCCAGCAGCCAAGGGAGGACAGGGCGTCACCAAGAGACCCAGTACTTC.

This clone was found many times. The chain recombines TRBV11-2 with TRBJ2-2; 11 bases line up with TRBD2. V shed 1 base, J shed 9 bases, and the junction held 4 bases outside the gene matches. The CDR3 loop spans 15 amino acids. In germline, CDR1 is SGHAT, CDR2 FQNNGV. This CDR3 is CASSLVSSGRRELFF. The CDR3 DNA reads TGTGCCAGCAGCTTAGTGTCTAGCGGGAGGCGGGAGCTGTTTTTT.

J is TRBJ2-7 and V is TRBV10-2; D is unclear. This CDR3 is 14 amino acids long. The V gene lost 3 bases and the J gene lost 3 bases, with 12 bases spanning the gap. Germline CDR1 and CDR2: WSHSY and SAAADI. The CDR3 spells CASSDPVISYEQYF. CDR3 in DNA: TGCGCCAGCAGTGACCCAGTAATTAGCTACGAGCAGTACTTC.

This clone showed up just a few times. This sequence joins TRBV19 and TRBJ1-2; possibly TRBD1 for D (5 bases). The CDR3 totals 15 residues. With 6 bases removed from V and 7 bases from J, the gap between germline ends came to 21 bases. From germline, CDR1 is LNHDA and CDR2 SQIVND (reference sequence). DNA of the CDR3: TGTGCCAGTAGCCCCGTGGGGCAGGCCCTTGGTGGCTACACCTTC. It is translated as CASSPVGQALGGYTF.

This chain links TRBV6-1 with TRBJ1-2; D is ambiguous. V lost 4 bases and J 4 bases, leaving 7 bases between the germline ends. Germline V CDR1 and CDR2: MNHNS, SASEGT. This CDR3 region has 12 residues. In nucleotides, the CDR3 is TGTGCCAGCAGTGCGGATTTCTATGGCTACACCTTC. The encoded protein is CASSADFYGYTF.

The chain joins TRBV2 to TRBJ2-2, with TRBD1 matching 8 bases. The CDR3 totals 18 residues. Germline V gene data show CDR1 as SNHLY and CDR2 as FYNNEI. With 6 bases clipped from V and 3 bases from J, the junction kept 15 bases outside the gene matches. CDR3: CASSAGRGHLRDTGELFF. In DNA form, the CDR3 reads TGTGCCAGCAGCGCCGGCAGGGGGCACCTCCGTGACACCGGGGAGCTGTTTTTT.